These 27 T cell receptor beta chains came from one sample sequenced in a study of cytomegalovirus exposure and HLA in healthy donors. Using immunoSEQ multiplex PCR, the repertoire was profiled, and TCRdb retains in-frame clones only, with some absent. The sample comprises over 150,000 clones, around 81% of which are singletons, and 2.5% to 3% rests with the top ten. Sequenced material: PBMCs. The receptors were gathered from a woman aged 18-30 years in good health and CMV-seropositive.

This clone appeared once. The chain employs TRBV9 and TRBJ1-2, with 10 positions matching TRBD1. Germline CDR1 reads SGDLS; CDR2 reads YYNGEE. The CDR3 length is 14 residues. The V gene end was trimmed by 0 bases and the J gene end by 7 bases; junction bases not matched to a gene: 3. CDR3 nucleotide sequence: TGTGCCAGCAGCGTAGGGGACAGGGGAGGTGGCTACACCTTC. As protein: CASSVGDRGGGYTF.

The CDR3 spells CASSELGSYEQYF. CDR3 sequence (DNA): TGTGCCAGCAGTGAGCTAGGTTCCTACGAGCAGTACTTC. The rearrangement links TRBV6-1 to TRBJ2-7, with D uncertain. The germline V gene encodes CDR1 MNHNS and CDR2 SASEGT. The V end was cut by 3 bases, the J end by 1 base, with 7 bases between. CDR3 size: 13 residues.

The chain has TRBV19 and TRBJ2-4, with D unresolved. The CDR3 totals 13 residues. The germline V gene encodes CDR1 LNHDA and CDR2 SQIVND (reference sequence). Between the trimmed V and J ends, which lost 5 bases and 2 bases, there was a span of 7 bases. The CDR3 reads CASSFQTKNIQYF. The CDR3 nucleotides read TGTGCCAGTAGTTTCCAGACCAAAAACATTCAGTACTTC.

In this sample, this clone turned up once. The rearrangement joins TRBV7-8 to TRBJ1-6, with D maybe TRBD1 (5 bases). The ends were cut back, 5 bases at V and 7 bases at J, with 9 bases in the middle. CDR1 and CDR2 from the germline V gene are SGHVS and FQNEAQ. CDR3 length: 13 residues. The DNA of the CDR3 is TGTGCCAGCAGCCAGGGCCCCAATTCACCCCTCCACTTT. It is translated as CASSQGPNSPLHF. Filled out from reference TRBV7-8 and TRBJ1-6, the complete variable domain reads GAGVSQSPRYKVAKRGQDVALRCDPISGHVSLFWYQQALGQGPEFLTYFQNEAQLDKSGLPSDRFFAERPEGSVSTLKIQRTQQEDSAVYLCASSQGPNSPLHFGNGTRLTVT.

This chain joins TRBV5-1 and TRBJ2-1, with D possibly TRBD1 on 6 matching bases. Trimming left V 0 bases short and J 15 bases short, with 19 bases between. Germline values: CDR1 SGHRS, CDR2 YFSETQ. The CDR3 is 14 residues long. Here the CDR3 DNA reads TGCGCCAGCAGCTTGGAGGCAGGGGCCGCGACCACGTTCTTC. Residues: CASSLEAGAATTFF.

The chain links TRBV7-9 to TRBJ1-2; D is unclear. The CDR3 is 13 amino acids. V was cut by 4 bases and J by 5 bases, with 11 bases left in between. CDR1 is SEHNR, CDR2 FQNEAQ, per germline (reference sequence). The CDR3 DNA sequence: TGTGCCAGCAGCTCGTTCGAGGCGTATGGCTACACCTTC. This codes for CASSSFEAYGYTF.

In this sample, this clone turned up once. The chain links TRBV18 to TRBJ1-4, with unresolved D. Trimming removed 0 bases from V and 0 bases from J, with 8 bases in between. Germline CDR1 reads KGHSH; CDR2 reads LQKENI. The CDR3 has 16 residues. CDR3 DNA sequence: TGTGCCAGCTCACCACCGATGGCCGCAACTAATGAAAAACTGTTTTTT. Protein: CASSPPMAATNEKLFF. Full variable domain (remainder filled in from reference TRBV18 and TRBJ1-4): NAGVMQNPRHLVRRRGQEARLRCSPMKGHSHVYWYRQLPEEGLKFMVYLQKENIIDESGMPKERFSAEFPKEGPSILRIQQVVRGDSAAYFCASSPPMAATNEKLFFGSGTQLSVL.

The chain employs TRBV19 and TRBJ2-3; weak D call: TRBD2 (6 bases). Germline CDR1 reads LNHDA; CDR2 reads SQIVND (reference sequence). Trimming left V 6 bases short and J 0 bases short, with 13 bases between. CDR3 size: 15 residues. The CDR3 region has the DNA TGTGCCAGTAGCCCGTCGGGGGTTAGCACAGATACGCAGTATTTT. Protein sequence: CASSPSGVSTDTQYF.

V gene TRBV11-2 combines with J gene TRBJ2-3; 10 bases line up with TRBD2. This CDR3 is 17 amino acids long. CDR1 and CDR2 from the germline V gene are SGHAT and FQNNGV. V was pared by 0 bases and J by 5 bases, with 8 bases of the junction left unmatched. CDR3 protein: CASSLEPSQRGGDTQYF. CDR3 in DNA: TGTGCCAGCAGCTTAGAACCCTCTCAGCGGGGGGGAGATACGCAGTATTTT.

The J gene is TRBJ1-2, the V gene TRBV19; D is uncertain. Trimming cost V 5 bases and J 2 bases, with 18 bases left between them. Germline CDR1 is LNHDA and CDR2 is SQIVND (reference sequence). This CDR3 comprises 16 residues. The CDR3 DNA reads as TGTGCCAGTAGTCTCCCCTTCATTGGAGAAAACTATGGCTACACCTTC. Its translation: CASSLPFIGENYGYTF.

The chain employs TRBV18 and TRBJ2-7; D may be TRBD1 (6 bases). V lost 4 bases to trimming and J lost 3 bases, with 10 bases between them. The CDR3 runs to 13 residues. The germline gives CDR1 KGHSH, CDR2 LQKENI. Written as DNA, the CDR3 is TGTGCCAGCTCACGACAGGTCGACTACGAGCAGTACTTC. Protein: CASSRQVDYEQYF.

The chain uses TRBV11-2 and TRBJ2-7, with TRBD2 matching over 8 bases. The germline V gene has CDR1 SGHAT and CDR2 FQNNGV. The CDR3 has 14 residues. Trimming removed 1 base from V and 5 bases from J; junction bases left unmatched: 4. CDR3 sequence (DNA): TGTGCCAGCAGCTTAGGCGGGGGGCACGACGAGCAGTACTTC. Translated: CASSLGGGHDEQYF. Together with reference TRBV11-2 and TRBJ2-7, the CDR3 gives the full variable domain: EAGVAQSPRYKIIEKRQSVAFWCNPISGHATLYWYQQILGQGPKLLIQFQNNGVVDDSQLPKDRFSAERLKGVDSTLKIQPAKLEDSAVYLCASSLGGGHDEQYFGPGTRLTVT.

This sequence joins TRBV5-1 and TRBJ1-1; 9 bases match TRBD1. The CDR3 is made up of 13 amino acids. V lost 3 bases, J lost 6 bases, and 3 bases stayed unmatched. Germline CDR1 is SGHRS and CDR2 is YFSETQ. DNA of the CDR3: TGCGCCAGCAGCTCGGGACAGGGATCTGAAGCTTTCTTT. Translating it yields CASSSGQGSEAFF. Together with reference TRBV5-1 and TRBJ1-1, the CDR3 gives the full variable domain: KAGVTQTPRYLIKTRGQQVTLSCSPISGHRSVSWYQQTPGQGLQFLFEYFSETQRNKGNFPGRFSGRQFSNSRSEMNVSTLELGDSALYLCASSSGQGSEAFFGQGTRLTVV.

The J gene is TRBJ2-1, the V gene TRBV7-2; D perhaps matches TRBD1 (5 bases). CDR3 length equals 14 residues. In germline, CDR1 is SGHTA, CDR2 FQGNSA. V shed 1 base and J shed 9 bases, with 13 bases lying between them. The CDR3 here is CASSLVPQGIEQFF. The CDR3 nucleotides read TGTGCCAGCAGCTTAGTCCCCCAGGGAATTGAGCAGTTCTTC.

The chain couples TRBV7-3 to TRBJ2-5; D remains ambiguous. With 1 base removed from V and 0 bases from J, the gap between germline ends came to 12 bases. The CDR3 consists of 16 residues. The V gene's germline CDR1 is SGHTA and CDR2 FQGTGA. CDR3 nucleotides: TGTGCCAGCAGCTTAATGACAACGTGGGACCAAGAGACCCAGTACTTC. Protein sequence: CASSLMTTWDQETQYF.

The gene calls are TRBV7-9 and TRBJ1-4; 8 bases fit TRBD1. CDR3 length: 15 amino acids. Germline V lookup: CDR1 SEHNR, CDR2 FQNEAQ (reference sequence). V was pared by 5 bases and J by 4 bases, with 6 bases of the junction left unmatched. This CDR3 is CASSLGQGLNEKLFF. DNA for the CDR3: TGTGCCAGCAGCCTCGGACAGGGTCTTAATGAAAAACTGTTTTTT.

The CDR3 protein is CASSLVSAGYMSPLHF. The CDR3 DNA reads as TGTGCCAGCAGCTTAGTATCCGCAGGCTACATGTCACCCCTCCACTTT. The gene calls are TRBV7-2 and TRBJ1-6; D ambiguous. The CDR3 loop spans 16 amino acids. V dropped 1 base and J dropped 10 bases, with 17 bases sitting between them. CDR1 is SGHTA and CDR2 is FQGNSA in the germline V gene.

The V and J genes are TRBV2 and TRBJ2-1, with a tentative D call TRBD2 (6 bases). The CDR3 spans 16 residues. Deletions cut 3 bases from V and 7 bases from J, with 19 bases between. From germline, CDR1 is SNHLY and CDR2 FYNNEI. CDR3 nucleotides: TGTGCCAGCAGTGATCGGGACTCCCTTTTAGGGAATGAGCAGTTCTTC. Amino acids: CASSDRDSLLGNEQFF.

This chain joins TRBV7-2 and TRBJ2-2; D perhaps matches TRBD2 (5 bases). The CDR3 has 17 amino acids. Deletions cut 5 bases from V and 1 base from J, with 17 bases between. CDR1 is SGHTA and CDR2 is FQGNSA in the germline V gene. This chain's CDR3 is CASSPRGGRGNTGELFF. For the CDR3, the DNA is TGTGCCAGCAGCCCCAGAGGCGGACGGGGGAACACCGGGGAGCTGTTTTTT.

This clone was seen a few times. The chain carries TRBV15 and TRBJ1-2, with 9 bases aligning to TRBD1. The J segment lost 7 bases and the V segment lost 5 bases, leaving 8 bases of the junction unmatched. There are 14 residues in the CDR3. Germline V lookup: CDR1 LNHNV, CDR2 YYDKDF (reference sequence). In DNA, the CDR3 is TGTGCCACCAGCCCCGGGACAGGGTTGGTTGGCTACACCTTC. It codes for CATSPGTGLVGYTF.

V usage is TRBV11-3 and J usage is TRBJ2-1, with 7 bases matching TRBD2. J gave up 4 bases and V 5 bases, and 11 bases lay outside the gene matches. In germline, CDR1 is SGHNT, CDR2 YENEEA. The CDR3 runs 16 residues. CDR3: CASSPTGGRGYNEQFF. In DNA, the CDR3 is TGTGCCAGCAGCCCTACAGGCGGGCGGGGGTACAATGAGCAGTTCTTC. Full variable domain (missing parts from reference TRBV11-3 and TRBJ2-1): EAGVVQSPRYKIIEKKQPVAFWCNPISGHNTLYWYLQNLGQGPELLIRYENEEAVDDSQLPKDRFSAERLKGVDSTLKIQPAELGDSAVYLCASSPTGGRGYNEQFFGPGTRLTVL.

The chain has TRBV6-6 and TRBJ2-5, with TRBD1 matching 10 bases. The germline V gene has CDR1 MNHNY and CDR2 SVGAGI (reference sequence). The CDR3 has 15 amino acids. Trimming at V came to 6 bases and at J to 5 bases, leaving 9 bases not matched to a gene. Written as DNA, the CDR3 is TGTGCCAGCAGAGCGGGACAGGGGCAGGGGGAGACCCAGTACTTC. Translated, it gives CASRAGQGQGETQYF.

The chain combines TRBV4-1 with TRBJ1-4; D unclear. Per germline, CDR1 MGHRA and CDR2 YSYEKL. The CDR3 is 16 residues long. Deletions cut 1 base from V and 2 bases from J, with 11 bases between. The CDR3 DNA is TGCGCCAGCAGCCAAGGACTGGGTTCCACTAATGAAAAACTGTTTTTT. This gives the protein CASSQGLGSTNEKLFF.

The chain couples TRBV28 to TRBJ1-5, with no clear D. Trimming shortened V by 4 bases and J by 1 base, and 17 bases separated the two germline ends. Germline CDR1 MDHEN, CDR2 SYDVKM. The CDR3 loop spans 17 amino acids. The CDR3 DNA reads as TGTGCCAGCAGTTCAGCTCCGGAGGAAGCAAGCAATCAGCCCCAGCATTTT. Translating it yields CASSSAPEEASNQPQHF.

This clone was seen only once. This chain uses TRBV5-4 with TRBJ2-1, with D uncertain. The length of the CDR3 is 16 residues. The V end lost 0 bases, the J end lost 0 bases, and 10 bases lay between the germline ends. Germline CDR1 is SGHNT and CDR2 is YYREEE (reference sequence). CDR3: CASSLGLESSYNEQFF. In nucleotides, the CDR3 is TGTGCCAGCAGCTTGGGGCTGGAGAGCTCCTACAATGAGCAGTTCTTC.

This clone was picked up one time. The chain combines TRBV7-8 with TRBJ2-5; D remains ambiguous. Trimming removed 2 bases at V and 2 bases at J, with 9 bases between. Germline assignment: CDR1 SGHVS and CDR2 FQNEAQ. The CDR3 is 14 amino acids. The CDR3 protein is CASSLLARQETQYF. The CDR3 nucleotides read TGTGCCAGCAGCTTACTGGCGCGGCAAGAGACCCAGTACTTC. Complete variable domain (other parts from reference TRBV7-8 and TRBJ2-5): GAGVSQSPRYKVAKRGQDVALRCDPISGHVSLFWYQQALGQGPEFLTYFQNEAQLDKSGLPSDRFFAERPEGSVSTLKIQRTQQEDSAVYLCASSLLARQETQYFGPGTRLLVL.

CDR3 sequence reads: CASSQFGLVGNEQFF. CDR3 DNA sequence: TGCGCCAGCAGCCAATTTGGTCTAGTTGGCAATGAGCAGTTCTTC. V usage is TRBV4-1 and J usage is TRBJ2-1; D is unclear. This CDR3 is built from 15 residues. V dropped 2 bases and J dropped 6 bases, with 14 bases sitting between them. Germline assignment: CDR1 MGHRA and CDR2 YSYEKL.